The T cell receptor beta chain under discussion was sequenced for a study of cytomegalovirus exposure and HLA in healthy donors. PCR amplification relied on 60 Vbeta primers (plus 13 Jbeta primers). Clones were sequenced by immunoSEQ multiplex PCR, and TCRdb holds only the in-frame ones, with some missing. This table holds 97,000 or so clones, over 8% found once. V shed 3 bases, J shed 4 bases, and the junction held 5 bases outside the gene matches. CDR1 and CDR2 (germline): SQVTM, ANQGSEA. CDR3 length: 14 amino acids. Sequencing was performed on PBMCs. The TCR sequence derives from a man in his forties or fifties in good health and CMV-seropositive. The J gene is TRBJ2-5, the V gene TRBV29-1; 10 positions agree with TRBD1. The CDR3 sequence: CSVERGQGIETQYF. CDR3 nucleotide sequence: TGCAGCGTTGAGAGGGGACAGGGGATAGAGACCCAGTACTTC.